This is a list of T cell receptor beta chains from one sample in a study of early T cells in non-severe SARS-CoV-2 infection. TCRdb called the 5' RACE reads again in MiXCR, with one record for every CDR3 protein. The sample shows some 12,000 distinct CDR3 sequences, 4% to 5.5% of them seen only once. Sequencing used whole blood. These receptors originate from an adult who was a healthcare worker with PCR-confirmed SARS-CoV-2 infection or an uninfected control (not recorded which). The CDR3 runs from the conserved cysteine through the conserved F or W. A D gene is named only where the DNA matches it firmly. Size tells how often a clone was seen (once, few, many) or the class of an expanded clone, and some rows leave it out.

size: medium-sized
D: -
J: TRBJ1-5
V: TRBV6-1
CDR3: CASSEAIGFRNQPQHF
DNA: TGTGCCAGCAGTGAAGCTATCGGGTTCCGGAATCAGCCCCAGCATTTT

size: few
D: TRBD1
J: TRBJ1-1
V: TRBV5-1
CDR3: CASSRLTGGTEAFF
DNA: TGCGCCAGCAGCCGCCTAACAGGGGGCACTGAAGCTTTCTTT

size: few
D: -
J: TRBJ1-6
V: TRBV15
CDR3: CATSRGQGYGNSPLHF
DNA: TGTGCCACCAGCAGAGGCCAGGGATATGGGAATTCACCCCTCCACTTT

size: many
D: TRBD2
J: TRBJ2-7
V: TRBV20-1
CDR3: CSVKTSGGGYEQYF
DNA: TGCAGTGTGAAGACGAGCGGGGGAGGGTACGAGCAGTACTTC

size: few
D: -
J: TRBJ2-7
V: TRBV9
CDR3: CASSFRDGSYEQYF
DNA: TGTGCCAGCAGCTTTCGGGACGGGAGCTACGAGCAGTACTTC

size: medium-sized
D: -
J: TRBJ2-1
V: TRBV2
CDR3: CASSPGSHHYNEQFF
DNA: TGTGCCAGCAGTCCGGGCTCCCACCACTACAATGAGCAGTTCTTC

size: medium-sized
D: -
J: TRBJ1-2
V: TRBV29-1
CDR3: CSVVEGFNYGYTF
DNA: TGCAGCGTTGTAGAGGGGTTTAACTATGGCTACACCTTC

size: -
D: -
J: TRBJ2-5
V: TRBV7-2
CDR3: CASSLDPGVETQYF
DNA: TGTGCCAGCAGCCTGGACCCGGGGGTGGAGACCCAGTACTTC

size: few
D: -
J: TRBJ2-5
V: TRBV10-3
CDR3: CATGFQETQYF
DNA: TGTGCCACCGGGTTTCAAGAGACCCAGTACTTC

size: medium-sized
D: TRBD1
J: TRBJ2-2
V: TRBV24-1
CDR3: CATGQGTGELFF
DNA: TGTGCCACGGGACAGGGGACCGGGGAGCTGTTTTTT

size: medium-sized
D: -
J: TRBJ2-1
V: TRBV6-5
CDR3: CASSYGGGGGPDNEQFF
DNA: TGTGCCAGCAGTTACGGCGGGGGAGGGGGGCCCGACAATGAGCAGTTCTTC

size: many
D: -
J: TRBJ2-6
V: TRBV6-5
CDR3: CASSYQGDSGANVLTF
DNA: TGTGCCAGCAGTTACCAGGGGGACTCTGGTGCCAACGTCCTGACTTTC

size: medium-sized
D: -
J: TRBJ2-3
V: TRBV6-1
CDR3: CASIPTGVGTDTQYF
DNA: TGTGCCAGCATACCCACGGGGGTCGGCACAGATACGCAGTATTTT

size: many
D: -
J: TRBJ1-4
V: TRBV5-1
CDR3: CASSPAQPLEKLFF
DNA: TGCGCCAGCAGCCCGGCCCAGCCGCTAGAAAAACTGTTTTTT

size: medium-sized
D: TRBD1
J: TRBJ2-7
V: TRBV7-8
CDR3: CASSSEDRGREQYF
DNA: TGTGCCAGCAGCTCCGAAGACAGGGGGCGCGAGCAGTACTTC

size: once
D: -
J: TRBJ2-4
V: TRBV5-5
CDR3: CASSRDPFSKNIQYF
DNA: TGTGCCAGCAGCCGGGACCCCTTTAGCAAAAACATTCAGTACTTC

size: -
D: -
J: TRBJ1-2
V: TRBV3-1
CDR3: CASSRRAGNYGYTF
DNA: TGTGCCAGCAGCCGCAGGGCTGGGAACTATGGCTACACCTTC

size: medium-sized
D: TRBD1
J: TRBJ2-3
V: TRBV7-2
CDR3: CASSLSINRGADTQYF
DNA: TGTGCCAGCAGCTTATCGATAAACAGGGGCGCAGATACGCAGTATTTT

size: many
D: -
J: TRBJ2-1
V: TRBV18
CDR3: CASLKGSVAGSSYNEQFF
DNA: TGTGCCAGCCTTAAAGGGTCGGTAGCAGGGAGCTCCTACAATGAGCAGTTCTTC

size: many
D: -
J: TRBJ2-3
V: TRBV7-6
CDR3: CASSAEKATQYF
DNA: TGTGCCAGCAGCGCAGAAAAAGCTACGCAGTATTTT

size: many
D: TRBD1
J: TRBJ1-1
V: TRBV12-3/TRBV12-4
CDR3: CASTRGQGNTEAFF
DNA: TGTGCCAGCACCCGGGGACAGGGGAACACTGAAGCTTTCTTT

size: many
D: -
J: TRBJ1-3
V: TRBV5-1
CDR3: CASNDGVSGNTIYF
DNA: TGCGCCAGCAACGATGGGGTCTCTGGAAACACCATATATTTT

size: many
D: -
J: TRBJ2-7
V: TRBV29-1
CDR3: CSAHLLEGGEQYF
DNA: TGCAGCGCCCACCTACTCGAAGGGGGCGAGCAGTACTTC

size: -
D: TRBD1
J: TRBJ2-5
V: TRBV7-9
CDR3: CASSPGQTTQETQYF
DNA: TGTGCCAGCAGCCCGGGACAGACTACCCAAGAGACCCAGTACTTC

size: many
D: -
J: TRBJ2-2
V: TRBV5-4
CDR3: CASSQQDAGELFF
DNA: TGTGCCAGCAGTCAGCAGGATGCCGGGGAGCTGTTTTTT

size: few
D: -
J: TRBJ2-3
V: TRBV7-7
CDR3: CASSPVFSTDTQYF
DNA: TGTGCTAGCAGCCCGGTTTTTTCCACAGATACGCAGTATTTT

size: -
D: -
J: TRBJ2-7
V: TRBV19
CDR3: CASSPRHGSYEQYF
DNA: TGTGCCAGCAGTCCGAGACACGGGTCCTACGAGCAGTACTTC

size: medium-sized
D: -
J: TRBJ1-1
V: TRBV6-2/TRBV6-3
CDR3: CASSQSENTEAFF
DNA: TGTGCCAGCAGCCAGTCTGAGAACACTGAAGCTTTCTTT

size: few
D: -
J: TRBJ1-3
V: TRBV7-2
CDR3: CASRQDTRRNTIYF
DNA: TGTGCCAGTAGACAGGACACGAGGCGAAACACCATATATTTT

size: medium-sized
D: -
J: TRBJ2-2
V: TRBV7-6
CDR3: CASSLAVTAGELFF
DNA: TGTGCCAGCAGCTTAGCGGTTACGGCCGGGGAGCTGTTTTTT

size: many
D: TRBD1
J: TRBJ1-2
V: TRBV6-5
CDR3: CASSRPDRGKGYGYTF
DNA: TGTGCCAGCAGTCGGCCTGACAGGGGGAAAGGCTATGGCTACACCTTC

size: few
D: -
J: TRBJ1-4
V: TRBV7-9
CDR3: CASSLGTGTVNEKLFF
DNA: TGTGCCAGCAGCTTAGGGACCGGGACGGTGAATGAAAAACTGTTTTTT

size: medium-sized
D: -
J: TRBJ1-1
V: TRBV20-1
CDR3: CSGGRKDTEAFF
DNA: TGCAGCGGGGGGAGGAAGGACACTGAAGCTTTCTTT

size: few
D: -
J: TRBJ2-2
V: TRBV6-5
CDR3: CASSRDIEATGELFF
DNA: TGTGCCAGCAGTCGGGACATCGAGGCCACCGGGGAGCTGTTTTTT

size: many
D: -
J: TRBJ2-5
V: TRBV9
CDR3: CASSAQGLRQETQYF
DNA: TGTGCCAGCAGTGCTCAGGGGTTGCGTCAAGAGACCCAGTACTTC

size: few
D: -
J: TRBJ2-1
V: TRBV24-1
CDR3: CATAERSNEQFF
DNA: TGTGCCACCGCGGAGAGGTCCAATGAGCAGTTCTTC

size: medium-sized
D: -
J: TRBJ1-2
V: TRBV5-6
CDR3: CASSLRGFYGYTF
DNA: TGTGCCAGCAGCTTGAGGGGGTTCTATGGCTACACCTTC

size: -
D: -
J: TRBJ2-7
V: TRBV4-2
CDR3: CVSSHLGGEFPGQYF
DNA: TGTGTCAGCAGCCACCTGGGGGGAGAATTTCCAGGGCAGTACTTC

size: -
D: -
J: TRBJ1-6
V: TRBV25-1
CDR3: CASQVGRYNSPLHF
DNA: TGTGCCAGCCAAGTAGGGCGATATAATTCACCCCTCCACTTT

size: many
D: -
J: TRBJ2-6
V: TRBV19
CDR3: CASSMPRGNSGANVLTF
DNA: TGTGCCAGTAGTATGCCAAGGGGAAACTCTGGGGCCAACGTCCTGACTTTC

size: many
D: -
J: TRBJ1-5
V: TRBV12-5
CDR3: CASAPQGGGRPQHF
DNA: TGTGCTAGTGCCCCCCAGGGCGGGGGTAGGCCCCAGCATTTT

size: many
D: -
J: TRBJ1-1
V: TRBV6-6
CDR3: CASRRQVDTEAFF
DNA: TGTGCCAGCAGAAGACAGGTGGACACTGAAGCTTTCTTT

size: few
D: -
J: TRBJ1-5
V: TRBV19
CDR3: CASSTGVPQPQHF
DNA: TGTGCCAGTAGTACCGGGGTTCCTCAGCCCCAGCATTTT

size: few
D: -
J: TRBJ2-7
V: TRBV27
CDR3: CASSFLSSDGGTYEQYF
DNA: TGTGCCAGCAGTTTTTTGTCCTCAGACGGAGGGACCTACGAGCAGTACTTC

size: many
D: -
J: TRBJ2-5
V: TRBV11-2
CDR3: CASSHLRGRETQYF
DNA: TGTGCCAGCAGCCACCTTCGAGGTCGAGAGACCCAGTACTTC

size: many
D: -
J: TRBJ2-3
V: TRBV29-1
CDR3: CSQGSFPDTQYF
DNA: TGCAGCCAAGGGAGTTTCCCAGATACGCAGTATTTT

size: many
D: -
J: TRBJ1-1
V: TRBV2
CDR3: CASSEEGARNTEAFF
DNA: TGTGCCAGCAGTGAAGAGGGTGCAAGGAACACTGAAGCTTTCTTT

size: -
D: -
J: TRBJ1-2
V: TRBV27
CDR3: CASSFTGAGDYGYTF
DNA: TGTGCCAGCAGTTTTACAGGAGCGGGGGACTATGGCTACACCTTC

size: many
D: -
J: TRBJ2-3
V: TRBV7-9
CDR3: CASSLGQAYATDTQYF
DNA: TGTGCCAGCAGCTTAGGACAGGCCTACGCGACAGATACGCAGTATTTT

size: many
D: -
J: TRBJ1-6
V: TRBV5-1
CDR3: CASSLDTGSSSPLHF
DNA: TGCGCCAGCAGCTTGGATACAGGGTCTAGTTCACCCCTCCACTTT

size: medium-sized
D: TRBD1
J: TRBJ1-6
V: TRBV3-1
CDR3: CASSQDRTGYSPLHF
DNA: TGTGCCAGCAGCCAAGATAGGACAGGATATTCACCCCTCCACTTT